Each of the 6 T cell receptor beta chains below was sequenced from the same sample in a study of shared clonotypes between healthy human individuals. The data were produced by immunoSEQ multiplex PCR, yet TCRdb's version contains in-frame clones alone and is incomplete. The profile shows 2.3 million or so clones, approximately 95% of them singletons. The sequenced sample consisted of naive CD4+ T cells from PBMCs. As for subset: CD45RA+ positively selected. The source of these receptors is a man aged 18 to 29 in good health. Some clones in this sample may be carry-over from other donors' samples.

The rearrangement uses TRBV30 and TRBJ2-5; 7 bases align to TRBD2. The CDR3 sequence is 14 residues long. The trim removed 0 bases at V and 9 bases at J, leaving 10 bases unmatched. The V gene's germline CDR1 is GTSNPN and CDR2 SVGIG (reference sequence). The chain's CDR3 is CAWSVSLAPAAQYF. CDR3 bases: TGTGCCTGGAGTGTATCACTAGCGCCCGCTGCCCAGTACTTC.

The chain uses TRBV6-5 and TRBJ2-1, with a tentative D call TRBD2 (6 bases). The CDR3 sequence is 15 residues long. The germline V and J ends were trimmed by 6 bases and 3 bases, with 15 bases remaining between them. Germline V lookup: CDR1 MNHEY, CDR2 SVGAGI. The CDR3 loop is CASSRDFPLYNEQFF. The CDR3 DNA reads TGTGCCAGCAGCCGGGACTTTCCCCTCTACAATGAGCAGTTCTTC.

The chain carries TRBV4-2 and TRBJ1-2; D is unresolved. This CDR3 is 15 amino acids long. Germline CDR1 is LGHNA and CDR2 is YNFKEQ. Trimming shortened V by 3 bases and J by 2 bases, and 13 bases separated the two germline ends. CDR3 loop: CASSQAPGLNYGYTF. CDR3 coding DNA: TGTGCCAGCAGCCAGGCACCCGGACTAAACTATGGCTACACCTTC.

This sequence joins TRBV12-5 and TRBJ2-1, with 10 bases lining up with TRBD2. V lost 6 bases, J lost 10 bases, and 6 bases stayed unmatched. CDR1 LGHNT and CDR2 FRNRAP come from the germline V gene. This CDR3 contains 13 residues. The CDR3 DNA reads TGTGCTAGTGGAAAAGAGGGACTAGCGGAGCAGTTCTTC. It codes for CASGKEGLAEQFF. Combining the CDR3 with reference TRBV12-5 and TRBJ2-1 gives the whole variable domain DARVTQTPRHKVTEMGQEVTMRCQPILGHNTVFWYRQTMMQGLELLAYFRNRAPLDDSGMPKDRFSAEMPDATLATLKIQPSEPRDSAVYFCASGKEGLAEQFFGPGTRLTVL.

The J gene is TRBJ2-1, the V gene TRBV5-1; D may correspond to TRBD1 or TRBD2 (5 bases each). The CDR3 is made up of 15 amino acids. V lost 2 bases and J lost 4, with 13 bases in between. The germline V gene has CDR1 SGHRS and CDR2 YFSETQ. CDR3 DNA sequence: TGCGCCAGCAGCTTCGAGGCAGGGAGATACAATGAGCAGTTCTTC. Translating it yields CASSFEAGRYNEQFF.

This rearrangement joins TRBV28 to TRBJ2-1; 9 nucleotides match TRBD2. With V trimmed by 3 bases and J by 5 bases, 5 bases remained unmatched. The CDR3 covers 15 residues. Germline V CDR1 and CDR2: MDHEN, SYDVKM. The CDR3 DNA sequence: TGTGCCAGCAGTTTTCTAGCGGGGAACCACAATGAGCAGTTCTTC. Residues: CASSFLAGNHNEQFF.